These 26 T cell receptor beta chains came from one sample sequenced in a study of regulatory T cells in long-lasting Graves disease. Arm-PCR of CDR3 regions with iRepertoire HTBI primers generated TCR beta libraries. MiXCR, run by TCRdb on the multiplex PCR reads, gives a single entry per CDR3 protein. Of around 250,000 distinct CDR3 sequences in the sample, just over 20% were seen once. The time point was: newly diagnosed GD, antithyroid drugs for less than 3 months. From RNA extracted from PBMCs, the TCR library was made. The source was peripheral blood mononuclear cells (PBMCs), collected at new diagnosis, from a patient treated with antithyroid drugs. The origin of the receptors is a female donor with Graves disease.

Remarks on this clonotype: A much bigger clone sits one base away, suggesting this may be a read error. The J gene is TRBJ2-5, the V gene TRBV6-1, with TRBD2 matching 8 bases. Trimming cost V 4 bases and J 1 base; bases outside gene matches: 2. Germline V gene data show CDR1 as MNHNS and CDR2 as SASEGT. CDR3 length equals 14 residues. The CDR3 sequence: CASSGLASQETQYF. Written as DNA, the CDR3 is TGTGCCAGCAGTGGACTAGCGTCCCAAGAGACCCAGTACTTC.

This clonotype was detected ten times or more. This sequence joins TRBV12-3 or TRBV12-4 and TRBJ2-7, with 7 bases aligning to TRBD2. Trimming at V came to 3 bases and at J to 5 bases, leaving 7 bases not matched to a gene. The CDR3 consists of 14 residues. The CDR3 protein is CASSFGGSNNEQYF. The DNA for the CDR3 is TGTGCCAGCAGTTTCGGCGGGAGCAACAACGAGCAGTACTTC.

This clonotype was seen at least ten times. This chain's CDR3 is CASSSGTTETQYF. The CDR3 DNA is TGTGCCAGCAGCTCAGGGACTACCGAGACCCAGTACTTC. The J gene is TRBJ2-5, the V gene TRBV7-7, with 7 bases aligning to TRBD2. This CDR3 contains 13 residues. The V gene's germline CDR1 is SSHAT and CDR2 FNYEAQ (reference sequence). The ends lost 4 bases at V and 5 bases at J; junction bases unmatched: 4.

This clonotype appeared many times. The rearrangement links TRBV28 to TRBJ1-2; D ambiguous. Trimming cost V 6 bases and J 8 bases, with 16 bases left between them. CDR3 size: 13 residues. Germline V lookup: CDR1 MDHEN, CDR2 SYDVKM. CDR3 DNA: TGTGCCAGCAGCCCATCGTCGTTAGGGGGCTACACCTTC. Its protein is CASSPSSLGGYTF.

Notes on this clonotype: An end of the junction does not agree with germline; a read error may underlie this. V and J are TRBV5-1 and TRBJ1-2; D is perhaps TRBD1 (5 bases). The germline CDR1 and CDR2 sequences are SGHRS and YFSETQ. This CDR3 comprises 16 residues. The CDR3 DNA reads as TGTGCCAGCAGCTTGGTGACATCGACAGCTAACTATGGCTACACCTTC. This translates into CASSLVTSTANYGYTF.

The chain recombines TRBV28 with TRBJ2-3; 11 bases are a match to TRBD1. The J call is in doubt because the DNA end fits TRBJ2-5 better. This CDR3 is 15 amino acids long. Germline-derived CDR1 and CDR2 are MDHEN and SYDVKM. The CDR3 region is CASSSRTGGFETQYF. The CDR3 DNA reads as TGTGCCAGCAGTTCCAGGACAGGGGGCTTCGAGACCCAGTACTTC.

V and J are TRBV7-9 and TRBJ1-2; 7 positions match TRBD1. Germline CDR1 reads SEHNR; CDR2 reads FQNEAQ (reference sequence). The CDR3 covers 17 residues. The trim removed 1 base at V and 5 bases at J, leaving 13 bases unmatched. CDR3 coding DNA: TGTGCCAGCAGCTTAGGTGGCGGTTGGGACAGATCTTATGGCTACACCTTC. Protein sequence: CASSLGGGWDRSYGYTF. Filled out from reference TRBV7-9 and TRBJ1-2, the complete variable domain reads DTGVSQNPRHKITKRGQNVTFRCDPISEHNRLYWYRQTLGQGPEFLTYFQNEAQLEKSRLLSDRFSAERPKGSFSTLEIQRTEQGDSAMYLCASSLGGGWDRSYGYTFGSGTRLTVV.

The chain is built from TRBV5-1 and TRBJ2-7; a weak D match, TRBD1 (5 bases). V lost 6 bases and J lost 0, with 10 bases in between. This CDR3 is 13 amino acids long. Germline V lookup: CDR1 SGHRS, CDR2 YFSETQ. The CDR3 DNA sequence: TGCGCCAGCAAAGCAGGGATCTCCTACGAGCAGTACTTC. As protein: CASKAGISYEQYF.

This clonotype was recorded at least ten times. The chain combines TRBV6-1 with TRBJ2-1; 7 bases are a match to TRBD2. Looked up from germline, CDR1 is MNHNS and CDR2 is SASEGT. J lost 4 bases, V lost 7 bases, and 1 base had no gene match. The CDR3 contains 12 residues. The CDR3 region is CASKGLYNEQFF. CDR3 coding DNA: TGTGCCAGCAAGGGACTATACAATGAGCAGTTCTTC.

This clonotype was detected ten times or more. This chain's CDR3 is CASSLGTGLAEETQYF. The CDR3 DNA is TGTGCCAGCAGCTTAGGAACGGGACTAGCGGAGGAGACCCAGTACTTC. The V and J genes are TRBV7-3 and TRBJ2-5; TRBD2 matches at 11 bases. The CDR3 has 16 residues. Trimming at V came to 2 bases and at J to 5 bases, leaving 7 bases not matched to a gene. In germline, CDR1 is SGHTA, CDR2 FQGTGA.

This clonotype was seen at least ten times. This chain joins TRBV12-3 or TRBV12-4 and TRBJ2-2, with 7 positions matching TRBD2. The CDR3 spans 15 residues. J gave up 3 bases and V 3 bases, and 4 bases lay outside the gene matches. This CDR3 is CASSFRRGDTGELFF. DNA for the CDR3: TGTGCCAGCAGTTTCCGTCGGGGGGACACCGGGGAGCTGTTTTTT.

This chain connects TRBV6-2 or TRBV6-3 to TRBJ2-7; D remains unclear. Germline CDR1 and CDR2: MNHEY and SVGEGT. This CDR3 comprises 11 residues. V was cut by 2 bases and J by 3 bases, with 2 bases left in between. CDR3 DNA: TGTGCCAGCAGTTACGTCTACGAGCAGTACTTC. Translation: CASSYVYEQYF.

This clonotype was seen at least ten times. CDR3 amino acids: CASSAMDEQFF. In nucleotides, the CDR3 is TGTGCCAGCAGCGCTATGGATGAGCAGTTCTTC. The chain uses TRBV7-2 and TRBJ2-1; D is unresolved. This CDR3 is built from 11 residues. Germline loops: CDR1 SGHTA, CDR2 FQGNSA. Trimming cost V 5 bases and J 8 bases, with 7 bases left between them.

The table lists this clonotype with many counts. The V call is TRBV18, the J call TRBJ2-4; D remains ambiguous. The length of the CDR3 is 15 residues. Germline V gene sequence: CDR1 KGHSH, CDR2 LQKENI. V was clipped by 0 bases and J by 0 bases, with 6 bases between them. Here the CDR3 DNA reads TGTGCCAGCTCACCACCGGGGAAAGCCAAAAACATTCAGTACTTC. Translation gives CASSPPGKAKNIQYF.

Concerning this clonotype itself: This likely reflects a read error, since a far larger clone is one base away. J is TRBJ2-7 and V is TRBV29-1, with D possibly TRBD2 on 5 matching bases. This CDR3 region has 13 residues. The germline V gene encodes CDR1 SQVTM and CDR2 ANQGSEA. V shed 2 bases and J shed 7 bases, with 15 bases lying between them. The CDR3 is CSVEMTVGNEQYF. The DNA for the CDR3 is TGCAGCGTTGAAATGACGGTCGGGAATGAGCAGTACTTC.

J is TRBJ2-1 and V is TRBV20-1; possible D gene TRBD2, 6 bases. Trimming took 1 base from V and 6 from J, leaving 19 bases between them. Germline-derived CDR1 and CDR2 are DFQATT and SNEGSKA (reference sequence). The CDR3 is 16 amino acids. The DNA of the CDR3 is TGCAGTGCTAGAGGGAGGGAACTAACATTCCGCAATGAGCAGTTCTTC. It specifies CSARGRELTFRNEQFF.

This clonotype was counted only a few times. This chain connects TRBV7-2 to TRBJ2-3, with 10 bases fitting TRBD2. This CDR3 is 18 amino acids long. The germline CDR1 and CDR2 sequences are SGHTA and FQGNSA. The V gene end was trimmed by 4 bases and the J gene end by 1 base; junction bases not matched to a gene: 11. The CDR3 protein is CASSSSTLAGGRTDTQYF. CDR3 bases: TGTGCCAGCAGCTCCAGCACGTTAGCGGGGGGACGCACAGATACGCAGTATTTT. Filled out from reference TRBV7-2 and TRBJ2-3, the complete variable domain reads GAGVSQSPSNKVTEKGKDVELRCDPISGHTALYWYRQSLGQGLEFLIYFQGNSAPDKSGLPSDRFSAERTGGSVSTLTIQRTQQEDSAVYLCASSSSTLAGGRTDTQYFGPGTRLTVL.

There are many counts of this clonotype. J is TRBJ1-2 and V is TRBV5-1, with D possibly matching TRBD1 (5 bases). The CDR3 is made up of 15 amino acids. The V gene lost 0 bases and the J gene lost 6 bases, with 15 bases spanning the gap. Germline V gene data show CDR1 as SGHRS and CDR2 as YFSETQ. The CDR3 here is CASSLEGLRIDGYTF. DNA for the CDR3: TGCGCCAGCAGCTTGGAGGGGCTGCGTATTGATGGCTACACCTTC.

Concerning this clonotype itself: With a far larger clone one base away, a read error is the likely cause. V is TRBV6-2 or TRBV6-3 and J is TRBJ1-5; 8 bases fit TRBD1. CDR3 size: 16 residues. Trimming at V came to 5 bases and at J to 6 bases, leaving 12 bases not matched to a gene. CDR1 is MNHEY, CDR2 SVGEGT, per germline. Here the CDR3 reads CASSDATGGVSQPQHF. The CDR3 DNA is TGTGCCAGCAGTGACGCCACAGGGGGAGTTTCTCAGCCCCAGCATTTT.

A remark on this clonotype: At one end the junction does not follow the germline gene, possibly because of a read error. The J gene is TRBJ1-2, the V gene TRBV7-2; 12 bases match TRBD1. The CDR3 totals 16 residues. CDR1 is SGHTA and CDR2 is FQGNSA in the germline V gene. The CDR3 nucleotides read TGTGCCAGCAGCCTAGCCGGGACAGGGGGCGCCGATGGCTACACCTTC. Translated, it gives CASSLAGTGGADGYTF.

This clonotype was seen repeatedly, ten times or more. The chain has TRBV5-1 and TRBJ1-4; TRBD1 agrees at 10 bases. The CDR3 sequence is 17 residues long. Germline CDR1 and CDR2: SGHRS and YFSETQ. After removal of 4 bases from V and 2 bases from J, the junction contained 8 bases not matched to a gene. CDR3 DNA: TGCGCCAGCAGCCCCCTAGACAGGGGGCAGACTAATGAAAAACTGTTTTTT. Its translation is CASSPLDRGQTNEKLFF.

This clonotype was observed many times. The chain couples TRBV20-1 to TRBJ1-6, with 7 positions matching TRBD1. V dropped 6 bases and J dropped 9; count of bases not matched to a gene: 8. In germline, CDR1 is DFQATT, CDR2 SNEGSKA (reference sequence). This CDR3 is 13 amino acids long. As DNA, the CDR3 is TGCAGTGCCGGTGGGACAGTTGCTTCACCCCTCCACTTT. The encoded protein is CSAGGTVASPLHF.

The table lists this clonotype with many counts. V and J are TRBV6-2 or TRBV6-3 and TRBJ1-1; unclear D gene. V was shortened by 2 bases and J by 0 bases, with 1 base between the two germline ends. This CDR3 is built from 12 residues. Germline V gene data show CDR1 as MNHEY and CDR2 as SVGEGT. CDR3 nucleotides: TGTGCCAGCAGTTACCTGAACACTGAAGCTTTCTTT. Its protein is CASSYLNTEAFF.

In the case of this clonotype: A far larger clone lies a single base away; this is likely a read error. A read error is likely, as this CDR3 ends without the conserved phenylalanine or tryptophan. J is TRBJ2-7 and V is TRBV6-2 or TRBV6-3; 12 nucleotides align to TRBD1. The V gene's germline CDR1 is MNHEY and CDR2 SVGEGT. The length of the CDR3 is 13 residues. The CDR3 nucleotides read TGCGCCAGCAACCGGGACAGGGGGCTGGAGCAGTACTCC. It specifies CASNRDRGLEQYS.

Comment on this clonotype: A single base separates this from a much larger clone, so it may be a read error. The chain joins TRBV7-8 to TRBJ2-5; the D is unclear. CDR1 and CDR2 (germline): SGHVS, FQNEAQ. This CDR3 comprises 16 residues. DNA for the CDR3: TGTGCCAGCAGCCATCGGACCCGCGAAGACCAAGAGACCCTGTACTTC. Its translation is CASSHRTREDQETLYF.

This clonotype appeared many times. V and J are TRBV20-1 and TRBJ2-7; 8 nucleotides line up with TRBD2. The V segment lost 6 bases and the J segment 0 bases; nucleotides outside the gene matches: 4. CDR3 length: 13 amino acids. CDR1 and CDR2 (germline): DFQATT, SNEGSKA (reference sequence). The CDR3: CSAKAGDSYEQYF. CDR3 DNA: TGCAGTGCAAAAGCGGGGGACTCCTACGAGCAGTACTTC.